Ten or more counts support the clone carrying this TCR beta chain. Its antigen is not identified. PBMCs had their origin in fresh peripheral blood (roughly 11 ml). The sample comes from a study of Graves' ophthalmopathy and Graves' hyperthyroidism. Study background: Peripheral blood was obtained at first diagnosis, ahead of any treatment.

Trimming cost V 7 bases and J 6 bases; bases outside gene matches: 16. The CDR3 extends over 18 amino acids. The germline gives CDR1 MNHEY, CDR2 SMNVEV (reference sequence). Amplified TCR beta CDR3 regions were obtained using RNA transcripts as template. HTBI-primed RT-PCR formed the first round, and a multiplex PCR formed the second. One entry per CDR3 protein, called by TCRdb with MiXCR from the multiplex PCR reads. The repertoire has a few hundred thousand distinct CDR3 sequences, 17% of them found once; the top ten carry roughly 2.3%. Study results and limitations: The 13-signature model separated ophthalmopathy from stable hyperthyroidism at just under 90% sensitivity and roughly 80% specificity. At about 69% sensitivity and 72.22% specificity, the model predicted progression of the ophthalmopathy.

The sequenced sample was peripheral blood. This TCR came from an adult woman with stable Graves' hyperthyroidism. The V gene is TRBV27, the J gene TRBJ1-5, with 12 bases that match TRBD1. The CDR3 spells CASIPGTGGYRAGQPQHF. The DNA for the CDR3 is TGTGCCAGCATCCCCGGGACAGGGGGCTATCGGGCCGGTCAGCCCCAGCATTTT.